This record covers a single TCR beta chain. Its antigen remains unidentified. During its preparation, the TCRbeta library received unique molecular identifiers. In TCRdb, the PCR reads were re-called with MiXCR into one record per CDR3 protein. The sample includes around 800,000 distinct CDR3 sequences, 16% of them seen just once. CDR3 length: 15 amino acids. The V and J ends lost 1 base and 3 bases respectively, with 13 bases between them. Germline V gives CDR1 MGHRA, CDR2 YSYEKL. The entry originates in a study of T-cell reconstitution after alpha-beta-depleted transplantation in children. General study findings and limits: Alpha-beta T cells about two months after transplant reportedly derived from several hundred expanded graft clones. After one year, T-cell counts and TCRbeta diversity mostly came from new T cells.

This sequence originates from a male patient aged 10 to 17 who had a stem cell transplant for acute lymphoblastic leukemia, so the T cells may come from the graft donor. This rearrangement joins TRBV4-1 to TRBJ2-7; D remains ambiguous. Source: PBMCs, mostly from graft donor cells, taken 360 days after TCRalphabeta/CD19-depleted stem cell transplant. The DNA for the CDR3 is TGCGCCAGCAGCCAAGCTCGAGCCTATAACTACGAGCAGTACTTC. Amino acid sequence: CASSQARAYNYEQYF.